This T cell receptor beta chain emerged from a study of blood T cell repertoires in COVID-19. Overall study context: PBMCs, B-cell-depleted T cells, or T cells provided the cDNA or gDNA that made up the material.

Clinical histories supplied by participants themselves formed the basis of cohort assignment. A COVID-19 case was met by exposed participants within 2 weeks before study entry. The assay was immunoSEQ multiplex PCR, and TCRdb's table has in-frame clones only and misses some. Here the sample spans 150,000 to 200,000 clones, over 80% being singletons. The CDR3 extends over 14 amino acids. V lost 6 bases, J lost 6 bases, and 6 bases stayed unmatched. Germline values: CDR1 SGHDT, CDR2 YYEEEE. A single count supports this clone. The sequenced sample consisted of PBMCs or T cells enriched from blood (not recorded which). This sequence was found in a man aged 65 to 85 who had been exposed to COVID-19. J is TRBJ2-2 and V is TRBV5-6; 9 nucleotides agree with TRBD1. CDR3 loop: CASTGTGIPGELFF. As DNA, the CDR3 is TGTGCCAGCACCGGGACAGGGATCCCCGGGGAGCTGTTTTTT.